This T cell receptor beta chain came from a study of blood T cell repertoires in COVID-19. Study at large: Researchers got acute and convalescent COVID-19 samples from the United States, Italy and Spain. Nucleic acid was either cDNA or gDNA, and it came from T cells, B-cell-depleted T cells, or PBMCs.

As processed by the authors: Amplified reference gene primers provided the basis for estimating nucleated cell counts. Clones were read by immunoSEQ multiplex PCR, and TCRdb kept only the in-frame ones, dropping some. V, J and clone size are those of that table, while D and trimming were read from the DNA. The sample carries about 280,000 clones, 70% to 90% recorded once. This CDR3 has 15 residues. The TCR comes from a man between 18 and 29 years old with active or convalescent COVID-19. The sequenced material came from peripheral blood. V gene TRBV21-1 combines with J gene TRBJ1-5; the table assigns TRBD1, which was not confirmed against the DNA. TRBV21-1 is given as a pseudogene. The CDR3 sequence is CASSPPGQNNQPQHF. In nucleotides, the CDR3 is TGTGCCAGCAGTCCCCCGGGACAGAACAATCAGCCCCAGCATTTT.